These 4 T cell receptor beta chains came from one sample sequenced in a study of T cells after yellow fever vaccination. A single record per CDR3 protein comes from TCRdb applying MiXCR to the 5' RACE reads. The table lists 75,000 to 100,000 distinct CDR3 sequences, approximately 9% of them singletons. The sequencing here drew on CD8+ T cells not binding an NS4B(214-222) dextramer, sorted from PBMCs, taken less than 16 days after the first yellow fever vaccination. These receptors all stem from a man between 18 and 29 years old who received the YFV17D yellow fever vaccine.

The chain has TRBV5-1 and TRBJ2-1; D is uncertain. Germline loops: CDR1 SGHRS, CDR2 YFSETQ. Trimming stripped 2 bases from V and 0 bases from J, with 21 bases between. This CDR3 region has 19 residues. The CDR3 spells CASSFGPPDTESSYNEQFF. The CDR3 region has the DNA TGCGCCAGCAGCTTCGGTCCCCCAGATACAGAGAGCTCCTACAATGAGCAGTTCTTC.

In this sample, this clonotype turned up a few times. The J gene is TRBJ2-1, the V gene TRBV19; D remains unclear. V was pared by 3 bases and J by 5 bases, with 11 bases between. Germline CDR1 and CDR2: LNHDA and SQIVND (reference sequence). The CDR3 is 14 amino acids. DNA of the CDR3: TGTGCCAGTAGTATGCAGGTCGGGCACAATGAGCAGTTCTTC. Translated, it gives CASSMQVGHNEQFF.

The chain combines TRBV9 with TRBJ1-6; D call uncertain. The germline CDR1 and CDR2 sequences are SGDLS and YYNGEE. V was pared by 3 bases and J by 7 bases, with 5 bases between. The length of the CDR3 is 12 residues. This CDR3 is CASSGVNSPLHF. The DNA for the CDR3 is TGTGCCAGCAGCGGTGTGAATTCACCCCTCCACTTT.

This chain uses TRBV27 with TRBJ1-5; D is possibly TRBD1 (6 bases). Germline V gene sequence: CDR1 MNHEY, CDR2 SMNVEV (reference sequence). This CDR3 comprises 13 residues. With 10 bases removed from V and 2 bases from J, the gap between germline ends came to 12 bases. CDR3: CATSTGRNQPQHF. CDR3 in DNA: TGTGCCACTTCGACAGGACGCAATCAGCCCCAGCATTTT.